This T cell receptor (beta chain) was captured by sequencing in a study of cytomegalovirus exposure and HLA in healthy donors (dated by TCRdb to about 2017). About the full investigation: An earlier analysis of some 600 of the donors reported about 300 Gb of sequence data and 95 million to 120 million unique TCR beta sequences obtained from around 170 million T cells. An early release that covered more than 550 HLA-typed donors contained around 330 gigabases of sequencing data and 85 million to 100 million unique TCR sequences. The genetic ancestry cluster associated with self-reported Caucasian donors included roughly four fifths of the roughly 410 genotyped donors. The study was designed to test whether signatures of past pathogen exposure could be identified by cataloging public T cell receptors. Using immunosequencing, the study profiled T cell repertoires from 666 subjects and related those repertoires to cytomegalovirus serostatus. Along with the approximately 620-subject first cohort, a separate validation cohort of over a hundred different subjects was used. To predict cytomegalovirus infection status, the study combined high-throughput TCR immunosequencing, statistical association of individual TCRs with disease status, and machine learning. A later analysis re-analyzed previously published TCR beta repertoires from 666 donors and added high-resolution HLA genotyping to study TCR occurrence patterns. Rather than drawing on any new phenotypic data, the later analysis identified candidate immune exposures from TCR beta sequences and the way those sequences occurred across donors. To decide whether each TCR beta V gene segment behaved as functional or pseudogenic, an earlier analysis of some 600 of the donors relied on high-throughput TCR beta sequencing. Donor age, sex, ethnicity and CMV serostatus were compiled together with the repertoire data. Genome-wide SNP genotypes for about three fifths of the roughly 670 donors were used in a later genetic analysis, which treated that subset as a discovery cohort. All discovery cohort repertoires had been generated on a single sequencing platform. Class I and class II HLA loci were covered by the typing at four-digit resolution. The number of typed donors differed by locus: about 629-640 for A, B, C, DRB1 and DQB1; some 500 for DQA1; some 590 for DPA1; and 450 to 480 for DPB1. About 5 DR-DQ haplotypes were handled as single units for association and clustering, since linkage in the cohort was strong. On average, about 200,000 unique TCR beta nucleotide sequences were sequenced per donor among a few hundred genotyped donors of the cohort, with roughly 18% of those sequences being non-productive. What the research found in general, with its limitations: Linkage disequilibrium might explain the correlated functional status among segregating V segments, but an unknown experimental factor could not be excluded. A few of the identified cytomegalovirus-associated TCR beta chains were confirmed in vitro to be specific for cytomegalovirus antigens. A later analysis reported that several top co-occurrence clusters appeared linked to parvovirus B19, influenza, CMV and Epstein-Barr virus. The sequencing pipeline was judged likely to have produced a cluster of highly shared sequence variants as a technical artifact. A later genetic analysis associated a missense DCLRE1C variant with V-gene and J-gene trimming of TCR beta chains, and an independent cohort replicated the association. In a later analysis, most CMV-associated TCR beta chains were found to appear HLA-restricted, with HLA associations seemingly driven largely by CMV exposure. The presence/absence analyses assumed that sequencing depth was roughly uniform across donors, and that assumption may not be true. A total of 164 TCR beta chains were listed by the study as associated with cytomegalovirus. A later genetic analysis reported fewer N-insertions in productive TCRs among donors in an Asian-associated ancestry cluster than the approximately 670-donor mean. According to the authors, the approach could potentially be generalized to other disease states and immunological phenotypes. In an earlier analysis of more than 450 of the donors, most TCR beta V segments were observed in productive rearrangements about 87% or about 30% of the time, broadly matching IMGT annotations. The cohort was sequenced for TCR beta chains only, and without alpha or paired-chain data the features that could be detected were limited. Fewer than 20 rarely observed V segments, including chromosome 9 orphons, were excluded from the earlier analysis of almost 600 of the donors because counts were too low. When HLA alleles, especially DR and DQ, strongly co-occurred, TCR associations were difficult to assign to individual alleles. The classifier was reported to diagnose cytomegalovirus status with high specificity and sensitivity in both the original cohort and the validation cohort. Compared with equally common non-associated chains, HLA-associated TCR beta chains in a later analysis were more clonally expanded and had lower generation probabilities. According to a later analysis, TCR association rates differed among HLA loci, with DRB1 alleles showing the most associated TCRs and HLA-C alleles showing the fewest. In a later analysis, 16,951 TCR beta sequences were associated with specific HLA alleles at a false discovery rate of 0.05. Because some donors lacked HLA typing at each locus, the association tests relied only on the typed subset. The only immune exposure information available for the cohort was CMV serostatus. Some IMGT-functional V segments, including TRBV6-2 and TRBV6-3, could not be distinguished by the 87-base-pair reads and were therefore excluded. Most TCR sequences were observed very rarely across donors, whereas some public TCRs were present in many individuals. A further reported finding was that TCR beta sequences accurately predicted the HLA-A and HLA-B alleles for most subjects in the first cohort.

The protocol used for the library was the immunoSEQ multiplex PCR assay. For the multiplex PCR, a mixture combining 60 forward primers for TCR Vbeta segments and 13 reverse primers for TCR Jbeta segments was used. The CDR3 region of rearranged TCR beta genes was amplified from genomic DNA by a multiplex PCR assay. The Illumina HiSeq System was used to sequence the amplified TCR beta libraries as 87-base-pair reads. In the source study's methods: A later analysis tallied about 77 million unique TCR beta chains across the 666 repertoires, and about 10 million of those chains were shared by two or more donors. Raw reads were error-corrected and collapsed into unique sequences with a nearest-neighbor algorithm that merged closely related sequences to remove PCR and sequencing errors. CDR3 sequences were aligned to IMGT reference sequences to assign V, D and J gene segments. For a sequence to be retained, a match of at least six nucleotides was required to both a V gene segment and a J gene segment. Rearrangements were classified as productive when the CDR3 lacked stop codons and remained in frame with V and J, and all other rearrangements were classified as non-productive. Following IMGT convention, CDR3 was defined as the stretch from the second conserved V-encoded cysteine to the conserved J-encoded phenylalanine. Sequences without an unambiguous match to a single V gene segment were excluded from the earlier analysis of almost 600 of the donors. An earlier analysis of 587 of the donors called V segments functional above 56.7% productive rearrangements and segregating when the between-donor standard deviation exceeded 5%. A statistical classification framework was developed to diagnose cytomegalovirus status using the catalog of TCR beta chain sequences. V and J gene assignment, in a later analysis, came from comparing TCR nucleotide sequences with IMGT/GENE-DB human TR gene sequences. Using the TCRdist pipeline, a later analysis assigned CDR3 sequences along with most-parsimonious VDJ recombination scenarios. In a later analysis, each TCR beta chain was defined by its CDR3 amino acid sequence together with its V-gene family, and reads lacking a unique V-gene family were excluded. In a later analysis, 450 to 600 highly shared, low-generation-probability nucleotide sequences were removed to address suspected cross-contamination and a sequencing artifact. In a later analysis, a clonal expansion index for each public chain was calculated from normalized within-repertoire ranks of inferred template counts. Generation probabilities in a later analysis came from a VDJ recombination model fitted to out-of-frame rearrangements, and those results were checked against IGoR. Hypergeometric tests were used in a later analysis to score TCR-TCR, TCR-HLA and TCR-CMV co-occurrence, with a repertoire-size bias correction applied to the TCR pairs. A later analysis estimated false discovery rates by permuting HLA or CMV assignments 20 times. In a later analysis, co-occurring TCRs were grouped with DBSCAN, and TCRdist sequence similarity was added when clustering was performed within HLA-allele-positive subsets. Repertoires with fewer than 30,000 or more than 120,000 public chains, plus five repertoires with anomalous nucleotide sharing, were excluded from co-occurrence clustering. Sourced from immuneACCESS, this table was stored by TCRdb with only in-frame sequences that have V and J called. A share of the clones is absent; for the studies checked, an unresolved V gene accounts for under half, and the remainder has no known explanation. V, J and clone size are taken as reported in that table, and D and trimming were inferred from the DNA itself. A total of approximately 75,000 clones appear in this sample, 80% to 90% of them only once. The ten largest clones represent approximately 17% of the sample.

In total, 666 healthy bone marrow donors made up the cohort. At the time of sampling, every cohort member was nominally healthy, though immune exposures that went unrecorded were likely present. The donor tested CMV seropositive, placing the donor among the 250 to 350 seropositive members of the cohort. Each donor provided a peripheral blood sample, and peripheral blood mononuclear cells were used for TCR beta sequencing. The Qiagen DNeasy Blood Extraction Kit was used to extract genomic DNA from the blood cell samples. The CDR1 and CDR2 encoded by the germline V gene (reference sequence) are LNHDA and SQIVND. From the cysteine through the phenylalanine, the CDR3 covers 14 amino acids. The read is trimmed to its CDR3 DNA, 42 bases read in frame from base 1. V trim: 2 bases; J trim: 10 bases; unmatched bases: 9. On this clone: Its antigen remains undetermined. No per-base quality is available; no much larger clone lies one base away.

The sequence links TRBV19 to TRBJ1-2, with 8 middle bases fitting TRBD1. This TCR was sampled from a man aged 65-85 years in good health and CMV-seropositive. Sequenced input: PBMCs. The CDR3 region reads CASSITQGAPVYTF. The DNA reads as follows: TGTGCCAGTAGTATAACGCAGGGGGCCCCAGTCTACACCTTC.